This T cell receptor (beta chain) was retrieved from a study of blood T cells in healthy people across ages. Study observations and caveats: Age advanced and TCR beta diversity per million T cells fell, roughly linearly.

This clonotype was counted a few times. The target antigen is unknown. PCR was performed a second time for about 7 to 11 cycles using a sample-barcoded 5' primer and a J-beta primer mix. One entry per CDR3 protein results from TCRdb running MiXCR on the 5' RACE reads. The sample comprises around 700,000 distinct CDR3 sequences, 25% of which are singletons, and 9.4% rests with the top ten. The CDR3 length is 13 residues. The V and J ends lost 7 bases and 8 bases respectively, with 14 bases between them. In germline, CDR1 is LGHNT, CDR2 FRNRAP. The same specimen was also included in a second study, on T cells of mothers and their children. From that paper: Reads obtained per mother exceeded 9.5 million TCR beta CDR3 reads, with roughly 3 million obtained per child. Slightly, though not significantly, more overlap was seen in related than in unrelated mother-child pairs.

This receptor was obtained from a boy aged 5-17 years in good health. The chain links TRBV12-5 to TRBJ2-2, with TRBD1 as a possible D gene (6 bases). Material for sequencing was blood. CDR3 nucleotides: TGTGCTAGTGCCCCATGGGGGCCAGGGGAGCTGTTTTTT. Amino acid sequence: CASAPWGPGELFF.